One sample yielded the 9 T cell receptor beta chains listed below, sequenced in a study of human CD8 memory T cell subsets. Libraries for TCR beta were constructed using UMI-labeled 5' RACE. TCRdb re-called the 5' RACE reads and shows each CDR3 protein once, DNA omitted. This table lists over 7,000 distinct CDR3 sequences. The source material was CD8+ T cells from PBMCs. Source of these receptors: a human donor in good health.

This rearrangement joins TRBV23-1 to TRBJ2-7; the D call of TRBD1 rests on TCRdb alone, since no DNA is present to check it. TRBV23-1 is labeled an ORF, and its function is uncertain. The CDR3 runs to 16 residues. The CDR3: CASSQSPGDRRYEQYF.

This clonotype counts as medium-sized by frequency. This chain uses TRBV4-3 with TRBJ2-3; TCRdb returns TRBD2, unconfirmable since there is no DNA. This CDR3 region has 15 residues. Germline loops: CDR1 LGHNA, CDR2 YSLEER. CDR3 in amino acids: CASSQGTSGSDTQYF.

The CDR3 is CAWSPGSGTEAFF. The chain recombines TRBV30 with TRBJ1-1. CDR1 is GTSNPN and CDR2 is SVGIG in the germline V gene (reference sequence). The CDR3 runs to 13 residues. Drawing the rest from reference TRBV30 and TRBJ1-1, the complete variable domain is SQTIHQWPATLVQPVGSPLSLECTVEGTSNPNLYWYRQAAGRGLQLLFYSVGIGQISSEVPQNLSASRPQDRQFILSSKKLLLSDSGFYLCAWSPGSGTEAFFGQGTRLTVV.

This chain joins TRBV7-2 and TRBJ1-5. CDR1 is SGHTA and CDR2 is FQGNSA in the germline V gene. The CDR3 spans 15 residues. CDR3 region: CASSLGAGYDQPQHF.

This clonotype ranks as medium-sized in terms of frequency. The chain recombines TRBV20-1 with TRBJ1-1; TCRdb lists TRBD1, though no DNA is available to test this call. The CDR3 is 14 amino acids. Looked up from germline, CDR1 is DFQATT and CDR2 is SNEGSKA (reference sequence). This CDR3 is CSGLPGQMNTEAFF.

Measured by frequency, this clonotype is medium-sized. CDR3 region: CASRSTGVFQPQHF. J is TRBJ1-5 and V is TRBV12-3 or TRBV12-4; TCRdb reports TRBD1, a call that lacks DNA to check it against. The CDR3 has 14 residues.

By frequency, this clonotype is large. V usage is TRBV9 and J usage is TRBJ1-1; the D call from TCRdb, TRBD1, cannot be confirmed without DNA. Germline CDR1 is SGDLS and CDR2 is YYNGEE. This CDR3 is built from 14 residues. Here the CDR3 reads CASTDREMNTEAFF.

The gene calls are TRBV7-8 and TRBJ1-5. The germline V gene has CDR1 SGHVS and CDR2 FQNEAQ. This CDR3 contains 16 residues. The CDR3 here is CASSSGGRGGNQPQHF. Drawing the rest from reference TRBV7-8 and TRBJ1-5, the complete variable domain is GAGVSQSPRYKVAKRGQDVALRCDPISGHVSLFWYQQALGQGPEFLTYFQNEAQLDKSGLPSDRFFAERPEGSVSTLKIQRTQQEDSAVYLCASSSGGRGGNQPQHFGDGTRLSIL.

This rearrangement joins TRBV13 to TRBJ2-7. From germline, CDR1 is PRHDT and CDR2 FYEKMQ (reference sequence). The length of the CDR3 is 15 residues. The CDR3 region is CASSLARKAAYEQYF.